This T cell receptor (beta chain) was obtained from a study of regulatory T cells in long-lasting Graves disease. Whole-study results and caveats: Study of thyroid tissue was not done, with only peripheral blood studied.

Time point reported: persistent/refractory GD, antithyroid drugs over 5 years with positive TRAb. PBMC-derived RNA was used for the TCR library. Each patient gave around 10 milliliters of EDTA-anticoagulated peripheral blood. Relying on iRepertoire HTBI primers and Arm-PCR of CDR3 regions, the team built TCR beta libraries. TCRdb analysed the multiplex PCR reads with MiXCR anew, one entry per CDR3 protein. Found here are more than 350,000 distinct CDR3 sequences, roughly 23% of them singletons; the top ten hold 14%. In regard to this clonotype: Its antigen is currently unknown.

The sample here was peripheral blood mononuclear cells (PBMCs), taken when the disease was refractory, from a patient treated with antithyroid drugs. The clonotype originates from a female donor with Graves disease.

This CDR3 reads CASSLVRGIGGNTIYF. The CDR3 region has the DNA TGTGCCAGCAGCTTAGTTCGGGGAATTGGAGGAAACACCATATATTTT. V and J are TRBV7-2 and TRBJ1-3; D not certain. This CDR3 has 16 amino acids. The germline CDR1 and CDR2 sequences are SGHTA and FQGNSA. V lost 1 base and J 4 bases, leaving 14 bases between the germline ends. Looking up the rest from reference TRBV7-2 and TRBJ1-3 gives the full variable domain: GAGVSQSPSNKVTEKGKDVELRCDPISGHTALYWYRQSLGQGLEFLIYFQGNSAPDKSGLPSDRFSAERTGGSVSTLTIQRTQQEDSAVYLCASSLVRGIGGNTIYFGEGSWLTVV.